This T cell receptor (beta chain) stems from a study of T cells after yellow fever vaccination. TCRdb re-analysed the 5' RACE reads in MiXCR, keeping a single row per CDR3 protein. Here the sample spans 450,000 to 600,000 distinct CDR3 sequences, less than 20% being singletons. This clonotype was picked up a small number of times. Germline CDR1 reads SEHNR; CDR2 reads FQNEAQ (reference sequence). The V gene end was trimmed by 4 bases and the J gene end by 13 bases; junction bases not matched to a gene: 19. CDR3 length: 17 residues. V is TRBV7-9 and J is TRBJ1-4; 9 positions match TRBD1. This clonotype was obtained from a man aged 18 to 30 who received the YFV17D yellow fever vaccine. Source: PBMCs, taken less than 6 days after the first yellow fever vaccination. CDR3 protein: CASSSGTGFGFGAGLFF. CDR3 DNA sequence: TGTGCCAGCAGCTCCGGGACAGGGTTCGGGTTTGGGGCTGGACTGTTTTTT.